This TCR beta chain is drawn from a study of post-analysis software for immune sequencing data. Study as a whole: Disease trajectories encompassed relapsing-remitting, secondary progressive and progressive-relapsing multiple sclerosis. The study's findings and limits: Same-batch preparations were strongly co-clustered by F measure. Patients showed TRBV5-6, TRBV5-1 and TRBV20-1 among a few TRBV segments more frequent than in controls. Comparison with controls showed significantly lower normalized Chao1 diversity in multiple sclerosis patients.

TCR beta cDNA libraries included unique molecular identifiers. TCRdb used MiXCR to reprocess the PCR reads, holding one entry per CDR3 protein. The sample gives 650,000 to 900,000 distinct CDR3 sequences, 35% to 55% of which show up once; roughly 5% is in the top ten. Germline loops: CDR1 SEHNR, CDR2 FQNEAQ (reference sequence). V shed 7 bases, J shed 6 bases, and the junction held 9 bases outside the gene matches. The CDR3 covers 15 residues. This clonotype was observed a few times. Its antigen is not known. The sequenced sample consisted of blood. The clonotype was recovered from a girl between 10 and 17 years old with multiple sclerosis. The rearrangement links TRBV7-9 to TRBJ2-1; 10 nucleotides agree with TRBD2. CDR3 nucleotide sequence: TGTGCCAGCACCCCACCGGGACTAGCGATCAATGAGCAGTTCTTC. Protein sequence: CASTPPGLAINEQFF. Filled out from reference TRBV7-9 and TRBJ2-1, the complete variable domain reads DTGVSQNPRHKITKRGQNVTFRCDPISEHNRLYWYRQTLGQGPEFLTYFQNEAQLEKSRLLSDRFSAERPKGSFSTLEIQRTEQGDSAMYLCASTPPGLAINEQFFGPGTRLTVL.